This T cell receptor beta chain came from a study of T cells after yellow fever vaccination. Overall study context: Each low-cell-number fraction was prepared by means of SMART-Seq v4 Ultra Low Input. Points from the study as a whole: Researchers cautioned that FACS-sorted repertoires could harbor abundant clonotypes contaminating from the bulk population.

There are a few counts of this clonotype. Its antigen is undetermined. Researchers made TCR cDNA using 5'RACE template switching, and this step added a universal primer site and UMIs. TCRdb itself ran the 5' RACE reads through MiXCR, one entry per CDR3 protein. Of hundreds of thousands of distinct CDR3 sequences in the sample, under 15% were seen once. With 1 base removed from V and 5 bases from J, the gap between germline ends came to 9 bases. Germline V gives CDR1 SGHRS, CDR2 YFSETQ. This CDR3 has 14 residues. The source of this sequence is a man aged 18-30 years who received the YFV17D yellow fever vaccine. The V and J genes are TRBV5-1 and TRBJ2-2; D is ambiguous. Sequenced material: CD4+ T cells sorted from PBMCs, taken 15 days after the yellow fever booster vaccination. CDR3 bases: TGCGCCAGCAGCTTGAGTTTGGGGACCGGGGAGCTGTTTTTT. Protein sequence: CASSLSLGTGELFF.